This TCR beta chain stems from a study of shared clonotypes between healthy human individuals. Study-level information: There were three CD4 naive, three CD4 memory, two CD8 naive and one CD8 memory plates per donor.

Assay runs were performed at deep level. Measured with immunoSEQ multiplex PCR; TCRdb has only the in-frame clones, and not every one. This table holds about 2.4 million clones, roughly 93% found once. The TCR originated in a man between 18 and 29 years old in good health. Some clones in this sample may be carry-over from other donors' samples. The sequencing sample was made of naive CD4+ T cells from PBMCs. The subset was: CD45RA+ positively selected.

CDR3 in amino acids: CASSIDTNYGYTF. DNA of the CDR3: TGTGCCAGCAGCATCGACACTAACTATGGCTACACCTTC. V and J are TRBV28 and TRBJ1-2; D is uncertain. V lost 6 bases and J lost 0, with 8 bases in between. This CDR3 is built from 13 residues. Germline-derived CDR1 and CDR2 are MDHEN and SYDVKM.